This T cell receptor (beta chain) is drawn from a study of cytomegalovirus exposure and HLA in healthy donors. A remark on this clone: Antigen: not known.

Primers: 60 Vbeta forward and 13 Jbeta reverse. TCRdb's table, derived via immunoSEQ multiplex PCR, lists solely in-frame clones and lacks some. The sample includes over 150,000 clones, 80% of them seen just once. Whole-study findings and limits: A prior analysis recorded that most TCR beta V segments were productive about 90% or about 30% of the time. Cytomegalovirus-associated TCR beta chains were listed, numbering roughly 150.

The receptor comes from a man aged 30 to 45 in good health and CMV-seropositive. The sample comprised PBMCs.

The CDR3 region has the DNA TGTGCCAGCAGCTTAGCCGGTCCGTCCACTGAAGCTTTCTTT. Its translation: CASSLAGPSTEAFF. The V call is TRBV11-2, the J call TRBJ1-1; no clear D gene. The V gene lost 1 base and the J gene lost 4 bases, with 10 bases spanning the gap. The CDR3 has 14 residues. The germline CDR1 and CDR2 sequences are SGHAT and FQNNGV.